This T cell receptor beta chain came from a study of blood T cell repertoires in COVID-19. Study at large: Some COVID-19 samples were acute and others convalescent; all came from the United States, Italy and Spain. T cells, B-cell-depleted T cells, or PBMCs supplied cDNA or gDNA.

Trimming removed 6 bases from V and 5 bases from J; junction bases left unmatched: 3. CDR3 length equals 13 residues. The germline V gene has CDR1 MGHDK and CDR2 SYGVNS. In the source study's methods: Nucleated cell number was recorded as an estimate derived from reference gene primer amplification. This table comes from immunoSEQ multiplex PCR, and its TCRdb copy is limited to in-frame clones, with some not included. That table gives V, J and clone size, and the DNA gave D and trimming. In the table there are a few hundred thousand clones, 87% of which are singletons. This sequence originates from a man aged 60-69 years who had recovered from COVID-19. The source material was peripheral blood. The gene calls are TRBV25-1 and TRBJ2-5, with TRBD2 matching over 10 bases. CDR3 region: CASRDSGGETQYF. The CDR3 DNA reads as TGTGCCAGCAGGGATAGCGGGGGGGAGACCCAGTACTTC.